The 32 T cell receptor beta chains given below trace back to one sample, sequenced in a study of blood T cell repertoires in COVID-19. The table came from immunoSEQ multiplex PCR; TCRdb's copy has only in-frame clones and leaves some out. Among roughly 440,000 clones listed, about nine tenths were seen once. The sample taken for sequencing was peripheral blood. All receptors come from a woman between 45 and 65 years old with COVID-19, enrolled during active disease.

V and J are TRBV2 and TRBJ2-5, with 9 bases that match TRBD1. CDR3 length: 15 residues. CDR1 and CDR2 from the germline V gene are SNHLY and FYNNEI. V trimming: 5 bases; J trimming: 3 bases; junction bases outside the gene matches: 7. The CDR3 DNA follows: TGTGCCAGCAGTTATGACAGGGGGAAGGAAGAGACCCAGTACTTC. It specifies CASSYDRGKEETQYF.

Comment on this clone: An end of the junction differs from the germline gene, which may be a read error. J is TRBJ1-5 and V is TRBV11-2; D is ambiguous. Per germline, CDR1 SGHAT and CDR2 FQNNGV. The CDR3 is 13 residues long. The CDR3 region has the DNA TGTGCCAGCAGCGTAGAGAGGGTTCAGCCCCAGCATTTT. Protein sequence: CASSVERVQPQHF.

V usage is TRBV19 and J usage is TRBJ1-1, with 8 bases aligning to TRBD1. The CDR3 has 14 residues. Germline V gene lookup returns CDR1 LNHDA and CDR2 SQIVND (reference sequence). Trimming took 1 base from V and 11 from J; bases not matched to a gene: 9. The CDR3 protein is CASSIGETGESAFF. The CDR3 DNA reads TGTGCCAGTAGTATAGGTGAGACAGGGGAATCGGCTTTCTTT.

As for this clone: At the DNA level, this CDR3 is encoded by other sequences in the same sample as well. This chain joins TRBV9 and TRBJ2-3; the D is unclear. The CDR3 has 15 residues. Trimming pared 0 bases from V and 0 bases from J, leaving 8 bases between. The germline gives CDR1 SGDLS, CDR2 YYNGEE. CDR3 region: CASSVAMRSTDTQYF. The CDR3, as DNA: TGTGCCAGCAGCGTAGCTATGCGAAGCACAGATACGCAGTATTTT.

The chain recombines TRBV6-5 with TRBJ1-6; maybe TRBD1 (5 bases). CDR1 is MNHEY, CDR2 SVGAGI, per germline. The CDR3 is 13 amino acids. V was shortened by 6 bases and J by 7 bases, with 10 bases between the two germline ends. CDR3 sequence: CASSQNRNSPLHF. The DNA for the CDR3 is TGTGCCAGCAGCCAGAACAGGAATTCACCCCTCCACTTT.

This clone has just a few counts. For the CDR3, the DNA is TGTGCCGAGAGTCGGGGAGGGAATGAGCAGTTCTTC. Amino acids: CAESRGGNEQFF. The rearrangement uses TRBV6-6 and TRBJ2-1; 7 bases are shared with TRBD2. The V gene's germline CDR1 is MNHNY and CDR2 SVGAGI (reference sequence). J lost 7 bases, V lost 11 bases, and 8 bases had no gene match. The CDR3 is 12 amino acids.

The CDR3 DNA is TGTGCCAGCAGCCAATTGAGCTCTGGAAACACCATATATTTT. Amino acids: CASSQLSSGNTIYF. The J gene is TRBJ1-3, the V gene TRBV4-2; D call uncertain. The germline V gene encodes CDR1 LGHNA and CDR2 YNFKEQ. This CDR3 is built from 14 residues. Trimming pared 2 bases from V and 0 bases from J, leaving 5 bases between.

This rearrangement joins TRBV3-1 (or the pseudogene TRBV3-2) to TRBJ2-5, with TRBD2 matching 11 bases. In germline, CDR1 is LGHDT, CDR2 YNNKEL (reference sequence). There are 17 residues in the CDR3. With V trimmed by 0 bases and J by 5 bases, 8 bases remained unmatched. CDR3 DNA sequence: TGTGCCAGCAGCCAAGATTTAACAGCTAGCGGGGGGGAGACCCAGTACTTC. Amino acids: CASSQDLTASGGETQYF.

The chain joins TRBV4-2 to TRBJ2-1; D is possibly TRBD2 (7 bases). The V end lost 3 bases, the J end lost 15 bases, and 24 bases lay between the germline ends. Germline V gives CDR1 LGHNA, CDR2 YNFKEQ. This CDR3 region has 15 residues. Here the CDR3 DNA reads TGTGCCAGCAGCCACGGCGGGGGCTCCAACGGGGGTCGGTTCTTC. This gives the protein CASSHGGGSNGGRFF.

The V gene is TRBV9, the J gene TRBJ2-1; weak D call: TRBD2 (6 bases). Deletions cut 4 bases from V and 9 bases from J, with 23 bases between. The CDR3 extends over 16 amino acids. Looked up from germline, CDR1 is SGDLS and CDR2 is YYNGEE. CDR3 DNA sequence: TGTGCCAGCAGCCCTGTAGGAGGGAGCAGGGCCGGTGAGCAGTTCTTC. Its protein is CASSPVGGSRAGEQFF.

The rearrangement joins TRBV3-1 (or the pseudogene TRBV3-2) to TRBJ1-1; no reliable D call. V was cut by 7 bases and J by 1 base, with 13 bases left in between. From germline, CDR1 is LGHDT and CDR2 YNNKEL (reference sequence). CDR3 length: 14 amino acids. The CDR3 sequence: CASKEGNRNTEAFF. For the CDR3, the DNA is TGTGCCAGCAAAGAGGGTAATAGGAACACTGAAGCTTTCTTT.

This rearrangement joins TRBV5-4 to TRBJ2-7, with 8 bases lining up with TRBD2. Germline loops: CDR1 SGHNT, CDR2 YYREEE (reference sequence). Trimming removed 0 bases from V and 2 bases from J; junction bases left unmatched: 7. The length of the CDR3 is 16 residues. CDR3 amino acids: CASSLGGSGGTYEQYF. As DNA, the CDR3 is TGTGCCAGCAGCTTGGGGGGGAGCGGGGGAACCTACGAGCAGTACTTC.

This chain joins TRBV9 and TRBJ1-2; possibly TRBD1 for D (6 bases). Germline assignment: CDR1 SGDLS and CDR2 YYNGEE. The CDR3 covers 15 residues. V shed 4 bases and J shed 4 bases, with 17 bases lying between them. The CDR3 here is CASSRTGPSTYGYTF. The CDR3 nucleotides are TGTGCCAGCAGCCGAACAGGGCCCTCCACCTATGGCTACACCTTC.

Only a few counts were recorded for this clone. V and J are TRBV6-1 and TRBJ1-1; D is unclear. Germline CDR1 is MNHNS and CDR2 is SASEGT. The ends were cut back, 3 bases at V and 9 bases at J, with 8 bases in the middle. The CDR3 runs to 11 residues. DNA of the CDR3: TGTGCCAGCAGTGAGAGCGTGCAAGCTTTCTTT. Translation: CASSESVQAFF.

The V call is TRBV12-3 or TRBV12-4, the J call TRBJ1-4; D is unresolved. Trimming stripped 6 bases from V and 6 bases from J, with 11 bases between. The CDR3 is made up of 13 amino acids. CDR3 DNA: TGTGCCAGCAGAGCGGGGTTCTATGAAAAACTGTTTTTT. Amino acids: CASRAGFYEKLFF.

The CDR3 sequence is CASSFTQVSEQYF. The DNA of the CDR3 is TGTGCCAGCAGCTTCACCCAGGTATCCGAGCAGTACTTC. The chain has TRBV5-6 and TRBJ2-7; D is undetermined. V lost 2 bases, J lost 6 bases, and 12 bases lay in between. This CDR3 contains 13 residues. Germline values: CDR1 SGHDT, CDR2 YYEEEE. The whole variable domain, filled in from reference TRBV5-6 and TRBJ2-7, reads DAGVTQSPTHLIKTRGQQVTLRCSPKSGHDTVSWYQQALGQGPQFIFQYYEEEERQRGNFPDRFSGHQFPNYSSELNVNALLLGDSALYLCASSFTQVSEQYFGPGTRLTVT.

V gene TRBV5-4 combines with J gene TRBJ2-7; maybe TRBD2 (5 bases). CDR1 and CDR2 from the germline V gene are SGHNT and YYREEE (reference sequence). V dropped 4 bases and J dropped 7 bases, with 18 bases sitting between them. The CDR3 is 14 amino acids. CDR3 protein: CASSPSTGSREQYF. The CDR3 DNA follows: TGTGCCAGCAGCCCTTCGACGGGGTCTAGGGAGCAGTACTTC.

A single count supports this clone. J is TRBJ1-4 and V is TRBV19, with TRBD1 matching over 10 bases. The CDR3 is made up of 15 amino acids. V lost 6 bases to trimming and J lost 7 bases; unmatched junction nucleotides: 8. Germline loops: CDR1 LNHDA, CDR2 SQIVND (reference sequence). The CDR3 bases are TGTGCCAGTAGCCTAAGGACAGGGGGAGTTGAAAAACTGTTTTTT. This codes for CASSLRTGGVEKLFF.

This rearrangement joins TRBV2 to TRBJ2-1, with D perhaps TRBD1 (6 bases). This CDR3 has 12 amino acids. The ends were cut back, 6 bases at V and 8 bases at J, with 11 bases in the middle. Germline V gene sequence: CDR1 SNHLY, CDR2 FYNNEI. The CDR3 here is CASREQGDEQFF. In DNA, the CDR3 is TGTGCCAGCAGAGAACAGGGCGATGAGCAGTTCTTC.

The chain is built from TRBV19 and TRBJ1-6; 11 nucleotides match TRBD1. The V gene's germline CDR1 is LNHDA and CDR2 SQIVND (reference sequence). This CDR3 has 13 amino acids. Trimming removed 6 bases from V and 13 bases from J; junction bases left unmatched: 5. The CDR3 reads CASSRTGGGPLHF. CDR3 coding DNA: TGTGCCAGTAGCAGGACAGGGGGCGGGCCCCTCCACTTT.

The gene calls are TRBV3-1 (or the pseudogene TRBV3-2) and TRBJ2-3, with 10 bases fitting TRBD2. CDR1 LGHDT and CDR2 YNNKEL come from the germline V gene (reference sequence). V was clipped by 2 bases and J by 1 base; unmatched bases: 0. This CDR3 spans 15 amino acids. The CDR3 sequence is CASSQLAGGTDTQYF. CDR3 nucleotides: TGTGCCAGCAGCCAACTAGCGGGGGGCACAGATACGCAGTATTTT.

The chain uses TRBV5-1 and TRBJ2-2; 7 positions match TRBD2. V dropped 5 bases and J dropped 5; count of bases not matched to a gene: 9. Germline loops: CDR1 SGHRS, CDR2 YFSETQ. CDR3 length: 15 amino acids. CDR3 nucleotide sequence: TGCGCCAGCAGTTATAATAGAGCGGGGACCGGGGAGCTGTTTTTT. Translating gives CASSYNRAGTGELFF.

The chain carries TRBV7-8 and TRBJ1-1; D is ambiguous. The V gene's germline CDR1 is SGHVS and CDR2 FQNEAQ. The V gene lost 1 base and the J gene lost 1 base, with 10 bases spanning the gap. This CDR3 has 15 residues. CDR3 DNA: TGTGCCAGCAGCTTAGAGATAACAGAGAACACTGAAGCTTTCTTT. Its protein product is CASSLEITENTEAFF.

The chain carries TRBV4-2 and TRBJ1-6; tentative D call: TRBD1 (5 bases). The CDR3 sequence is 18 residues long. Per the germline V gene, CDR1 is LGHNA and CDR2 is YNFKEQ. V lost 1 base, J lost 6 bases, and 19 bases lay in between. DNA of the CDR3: TGTGCCAGCAGCCAAGTAGGAGTTCCGCCAGGGCCTAATTCACCCCTCCACTTT. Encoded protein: CASSQVGVPPGPNSPLHF.

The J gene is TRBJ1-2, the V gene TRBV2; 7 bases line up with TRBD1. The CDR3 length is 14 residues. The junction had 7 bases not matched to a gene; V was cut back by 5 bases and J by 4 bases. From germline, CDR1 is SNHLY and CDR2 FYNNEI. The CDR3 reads CASSQLAGGYGYTF. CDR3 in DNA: TGTGCCAGCAGTCAACTGGCAGGGGGCTATGGCTACACCTTC.

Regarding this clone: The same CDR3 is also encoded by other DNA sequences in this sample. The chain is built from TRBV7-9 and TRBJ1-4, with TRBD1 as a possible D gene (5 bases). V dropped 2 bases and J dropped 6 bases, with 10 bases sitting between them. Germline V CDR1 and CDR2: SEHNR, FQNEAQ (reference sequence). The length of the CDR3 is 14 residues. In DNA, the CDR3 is TGTGCCAGCAGCTTACAGGGAGGGGATGAAAAACTGTTTTTT. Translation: CASSLQGGDEKLFF.

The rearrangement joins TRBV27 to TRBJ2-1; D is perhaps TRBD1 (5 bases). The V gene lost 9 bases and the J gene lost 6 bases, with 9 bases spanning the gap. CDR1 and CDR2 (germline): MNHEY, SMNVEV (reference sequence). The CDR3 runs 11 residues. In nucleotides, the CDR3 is TGTGCCAGTCACCAGGGCAATGAGCAGTTCTTC. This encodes CASHQGNEQFF.

The CDR3 sequence is CSISQDQPQHF. Written as DNA, the CDR3 is TGTTCAATATCCCAGGATCAGCCCCAGCATTTT. The rearrangement links TRBV27 to TRBJ1-5, with no clear D. The CDR3 runs to 11 residues. Germline CDR1 MNHEY, CDR2 SMNVEV (reference sequence).

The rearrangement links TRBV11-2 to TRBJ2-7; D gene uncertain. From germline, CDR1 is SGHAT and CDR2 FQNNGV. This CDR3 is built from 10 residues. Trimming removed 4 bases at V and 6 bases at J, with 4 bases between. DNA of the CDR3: TGTGCCAGCAGCTCGGTCGAGCAGTACTTC. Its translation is CASSSVEQYF.

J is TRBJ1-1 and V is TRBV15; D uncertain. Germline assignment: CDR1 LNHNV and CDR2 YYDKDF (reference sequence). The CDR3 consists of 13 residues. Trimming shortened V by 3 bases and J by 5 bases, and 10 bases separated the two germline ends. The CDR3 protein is CATSSTGLTEAFF. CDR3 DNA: TGTGCCACCAGCAGCACGGGGTTGACTGAAGCTTTCTTT.

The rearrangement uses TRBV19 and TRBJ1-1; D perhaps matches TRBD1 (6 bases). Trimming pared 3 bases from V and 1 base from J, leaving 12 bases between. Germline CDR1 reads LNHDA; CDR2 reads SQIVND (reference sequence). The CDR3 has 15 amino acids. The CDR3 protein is CASSMDRVRNTEAFF. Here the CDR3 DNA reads TGTGCCAGTAGTATGGACAGAGTCCGGAACACTGAAGCTTTCTTT.

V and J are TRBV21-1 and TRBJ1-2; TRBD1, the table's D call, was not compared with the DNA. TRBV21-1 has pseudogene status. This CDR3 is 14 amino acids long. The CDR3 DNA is TGTGCCAGCAGCAAAATCCGGGACAGGCATGGCTACACCTTC. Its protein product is CASSKIRDRHGYTF.